This T cell receptor (beta chain) was recovered during a study of cytomegalovirus exposure and HLA in healthy donors. Overall study results and limits: 16,951 TCR beta sequences were associated with HLA alleles at 0.05 false discovery rate in a later analysis. According to a later analysis, donors in an Asian-associated ancestry cluster reportedly had fewer N-insertions than the roughly 660-donor mean. According to the study, about 180 TCR beta chains were cytomegalovirus-associated. An assumption of roughly uniform sequencing depth across donors underlay the presence/absence analyses.

This clone was seen just once. The antigen remains unidentified. Vbeta (60) and Jbeta (13) primers were used in the PCR. TCRdb's table, derived via immunoSEQ multiplex PCR, lists solely in-frame clones and lacks some. The sample lists over 150,000 clones; about 80% were seen once. The source of this sequence is a man between 18 and 35 years old in good health and CMV-seropositive. Sequencing was performed on PBMCs.

The CDR3 coding sequence is TGTGCCAGCAGCTTAGGCGGACAGGGGGCGGGAGAGACCCAGTACTTC. This encodes CASSLGGQGAGETQYF. The rearrangement uses TRBV13 and TRBJ2-5; 11 nucleotides agree with TRBD1. The V segment lost 0 bases and the J segment 4 bases; nucleotides outside the gene matches: 4. Germline values: CDR1 PRHDT, CDR2 FYEKMQ (reference sequence). The CDR3 consists of 16 residues. Based on the CDR3 plus reference TRBV13 and TRBJ2-5, the full variable domain is AAGVIQSPRHLIKEKRETATLKCYPIPRHDTVYWYQQGPGQDPQFLISFYEKMQSDKGSIPDRFSAQQFSDYHSELNMSSLELGDSALYFCASSLGGQGAGETQYFGPGTRLLVL.